These T cell receptor beta chains were read from a single sample in a study of cytomegalovirus exposure and HLA in healthy donors. Assay: immunoSEQ multiplex PCR; the TCRdb copy retains only in-frame clones and omits some. The table records about 210,000 clones, about four fifths of them present only once. Specimen: PBMCs. These receptors were taken from a man aged 35 to 55 in good health and CMV-seropositive. Each CDR3 is given with its conserved first and last residue. Fields, in order: J gene, clone size, V gene, D gene, CDR3 protein, CDR3 DNA. D genes are given only for firm matches. Clone size appears in some rows only: once, few, many, or a class for an expanded clone.

J gene: TRBJ2-1
clone size: -
V gene: TRBV7-9
D gene: -
CDR3 protein: CASSLLVVAQFF
CDR3 DNA: TGTGCCAGCAGCTTGCTAGTGGTCGCGCAGTTCTTC

J gene: TRBJ2-1
clone size: -
V gene: TRBV7-3
D gene: -
CDR3 protein: CASSLAASSYNEQFF
CDR3 DNA: TGTGCCAGCAGCTTAGCGGCAAGCTCCTACAATGAGCAGTTCTTC

J gene: TRBJ2-1
clone size: -
V gene: TRBV2
D gene: -
CDR3 protein: CAGGQLSSYNEQFF
CDR3 DNA: TGTGCCGGAGGACAGCTCAGCTCCTACAATGAGCAGTTCTTC

J gene: TRBJ2-2
clone size: -
V gene: TRBV5-1
D gene: -
CDR3 protein: CASSLVGGGGELFF
CDR3 DNA: TGCGCCAGCAGCTTGGTCGGAGGTGGCGGGGAGCTGTTTTTT

J gene: TRBJ2-2
clone size: -
V gene: TRBV19
D gene: TRBD1
CDR3 protein: CASRRTGRDTGELFF
CDR3 DNA: TGTGCCAGTAGACGGACAGGTAGAGACACCGGGGAGCTGTTTTTT

J gene: TRBJ2-1
clone size: -
V gene: TRBV19
D gene: -
CDR3 protein: CASSISGSSYNEQFF
CDR3 DNA: TGTGCCAGTAGTATATCCGGGAGCTCCTACAATGAGCAGTTCTTC

J gene: TRBJ1-4
clone size: -
V gene: TRBV6-1
D gene: -
CDR3 protein: CASRLTGVNEKLFF
CDR3 DNA: TGTGCCAGCAGGTTGACAGGAGTTAATGAAAAACTGTTTTTT

J gene: TRBJ1-2
clone size: -
V gene: TRBV27
D gene: -
CDR3 protein: CASSSSGSGNYGYTF
CDR3 DNA: TGTGCCAGCAGTTCATCGGGGAGCGGGAACTATGGCTACACCTTC

J gene: TRBJ1-3
clone size: -
V gene: TRBV10-2
D gene: -
CDR3 protein: CASSEDRPSGNTIYF
CDR3 DNA: TGCGCCAGCAGCGAAGACAGGCCAAGTGGGAACACCATATATTTT

J gene: TRBJ2-7
clone size: -
V gene: TRBV29-1
D gene: -
CDR3 protein: CSVGDNPYEQYF
CDR3 DNA: TGCAGCGTTGGAGACAATCCCTACGAGCAGTACTTC

J gene: TRBJ1-5
clone size: -
V gene: TRBV7-8
D gene: TRBD1
CDR3 protein: CASSLGRDRSWPQHF
CDR3 DNA: TGTGCCAGCAGCTTAGGCCGGGACAGGAGTTGGCCCCAGCATTTT

J gene: TRBJ2-2
clone size: -
V gene: TRBV9
D gene: -
CDR3 protein: CASSPRRTKNTGELFF
CDR3 DNA: TGTGCCAGCAGCCCAAGGAGGACTAAGAACACCGGGGAGCTGTTTTTT

J gene: TRBJ2-3
clone size: -
V gene: TRBV6-5
D gene: TRBD2
CDR3 protein: CASSYRTSGRGDTQYF
CDR3 DNA: TGTGCCAGCAGTTATAGGACTAGCGGGAGGGGAGATACGCAGTATTTT

J gene: TRBJ2-3
clone size: once
V gene: TRBV29-1
D gene: -
CDR3 protein: CSVEDPGARDTQYF
CDR3 DNA: TGCAGCGTTGAAGACCCCGGTGCCCGGGATACGCAGTATTTT

J gene: TRBJ2-7
clone size: -
V gene: TRBV4-1
D gene: -
CDR3 protein: CASSQDKSGLSSYEQYF
CDR3 DNA: TGCGCCAGCAGCCAAGACAAGTCCGGTTTAAGTTCCTACGAGCAGTACTTC

J gene: TRBJ2-1
clone size: -
V gene: TRBV29-1
D gene: TRBD2
CDR3 protein: CSVGRTSAYDEQFF
CDR3 DNA: TGCAGCGTTGGGAGGACTAGCGCTTACGATGAGCAGTTCTTC

J gene: TRBJ2-5
clone size: -
V gene: TRBV18
D gene: TRBD2
CDR3 protein: CASSALGGETQYF
CDR3 DNA: TGTGCCAGCTCAGCGCTGGGAGGGGAGACCCAGTACTTC

J gene: TRBJ1-1
clone size: -
V gene: TRBV4-1
D gene: TRBD1
CDR3 protein: CASSQGDRGRTEAFF
CDR3 DNA: TGCGCCAGCAGCCAGGGTGACAGGGGGCGCACTGAAGCTTTCTTT

J gene: TRBJ2-2
clone size: -
V gene: TRBV4-2
D gene: -
CDR3 protein: CASSQVGRRGRDLGELFF
CDR3 DNA: TGTGCCAGCAGCCAAGTGGGTAGGAGGGGGCGTGATCTCGGGGAGCTGTTTTTT

J gene: TRBJ2-2
clone size: -
V gene: TRBV10-1
D gene: TRBD2
CDR3 protein: CASTREVDTGELFF
CDR3 DNA: TGCGCCAGCACGCGGGAGGTGGACACCGGGGAGCTGTTTTTT

J gene: TRBJ2-7
clone size: -
V gene: TRBV7-3
D gene: -
CDR3 protein: CASSLAGRLPYEQYF
CDR3 DNA: TGTGCCAGCAGCTTAGCGGGCCGACTTCCCTACGAGCAGTACTTC

J gene: TRBJ1-2
clone size: once
V gene: TRBV6-1
D gene: -
CDR3 protein: CASSEDRGGPYGYTF
CDR3 DNA: TGTGCCAGCAGTGAAGACCGGGGGGGCCCCTATGGCTACACCTTC

J gene: TRBJ2-1
clone size: -
V gene: TRBV7-7
D gene: -
CDR3 protein: CASSLAATGEQFF
CDR3 DNA: TGTGCCAGCAGCTTAGCGGCTACAGGTGAGCAGTTCTTC

J gene: TRBJ2-1
clone size: -
V gene: TRBV5-1
D gene: -
CDR3 protein: CASSFQVGPNEQFF
CDR3 DNA: TGCGCCAGCAGCTTCCAGGTGGGGCCCAATGAGCAGTTCTTC

J gene: TRBJ2-3
clone size: few
V gene: TRBV23-1
D gene: TRBD2
CDR3 protein: CASSQWAGEGPDTQYF
CDR3 DNA: TGCGCCAGCAGTCAATGGGCGGGAGAGGGGCCAGATACGCAGTATTTT

J gene: TRBJ1-1
clone size: -
V gene: TRBV5-5
D gene: -
CDR3 protein: CASSLGLELEAFF
CDR3 DNA: TGTGCCAGCAGCTTGGGACTGGAGCTTGAAGCTTTCTTT

J gene: TRBJ1-3
clone size: -
V gene: TRBV4-1
D gene: -
CDR3 protein: CASSQDLGTEAGNTIYF
CDR3 DNA: TGCGCCAGCAGCCAAGATCTGGGGACTGAAGCTGGAAACACCATATATTTT

J gene: TRBJ1-5
clone size: -
V gene: TRBV28
D gene: -
CDR3 protein: CASSFRDISPQPQHF
CDR3 DNA: TGTGCCAGCAGTTTTCGGGACATATCCCCTCAGCCCCAGCATTTT

J gene: TRBJ1-1
clone size: -
V gene: TRBV11-2
D gene: -
CDR3 protein: CASSLDSYVNTEAFF
CDR3 DNA: TGTGCCAGCAGCTTAGATTCTTATGTGAACACTGAAGCTTTCTTT

J gene: TRBJ2-3
clone size: -
V gene: TRBV6-1
D gene: TRBD1
CDR3 protein: CASSEEGTGFAADTQYF
CDR3 DNA: TGTGCCAGCAGTGAAGAAGGGACAGGGTTCGCCGCAGATACGCAGTATTTT

J gene: TRBJ1-1
clone size: -
V gene: TRBV2
D gene: -
CDR3 protein: CALGTEAFF
CDR3 DNA: TGTGCCCTAGGCACTGAAGCTTTCTTT

J gene: TRBJ1-2
clone size: -
V gene: TRBV7-2
D gene: -
CDR3 protein: CASSLPDTEIATGGYTF
CDR3 DNA: TGTGCCAGCAGCCTCCCGGACACTGAAATAGCAACAGGCGGCTACACCTTC

J gene: TRBJ2-1
clone size: -
V gene: TRBV6-6
D gene: TRBD2
CDR3 protein: CASGGLAGTLYNEQFF
CDR3 DNA: TGTGCCAGCGGGGGGCTAGCGGGCACTCTTTACAATGAGCAGTTCTTC

J gene: TRBJ2-5
clone size: few
V gene: TRBV4-2
D gene: TRBD2
CDR3 protein: CASSQDGGGTSGTPQETQYF
CDR3 DNA: TGTGCCAGCAGCCAAGACGGTGGGGGGACTAGCGGGACCCCCCAAGAGACCCAGTACTTC

J gene: TRBJ1-1
clone size: -
V gene: TRBV15
D gene: -
CDR3 protein: CATINRAGSTEAFF
CDR3 DNA: TGTGCCACCATCAACAGGGCAGGGAGTACTGAAGCTTTCTTT

J gene: TRBJ1-5
clone size: many
V gene: TRBV18
D gene: -
CDR3 protein: CASSRQDNQPQHF
CDR3 DNA: TGTGCCAGCTCACGACAGGACAATCAGCCCCAGCATTTT

J gene: TRBJ1-1
clone size: -
V gene: TRBV5-1
D gene: -
CDR3 protein: CASSLGTVNTEAFF
CDR3 DNA: TGCGCCAGCAGCTTGGGGACAGTGAACACTGAAGCTTTCTTT

J gene: TRBJ1-1
clone size: -
V gene: TRBV29-1
D gene: -
CDR3 protein: CSVPGREAFF
CDR3 DNA: TGCAGCGTTCCGGGGAGAGAAGCTTTCTTT

J gene: TRBJ1-1
clone size: -
V gene: TRBV11-3
D gene: TRBD1
CDR3 protein: CASSTHRGRHTEAFF
CDR3 DNA: TGTGCCAGCAGCACTCACAGGGGGCGACACACTGAAGCTTTCTTT

J gene: TRBJ1-1
clone size: -
V gene: TRBV6-5
D gene: TRBD1
CDR3 protein: CASRQTGDTEAFF
CDR3 DNA: TGTGCCAGCAGACAGACAGGGGACACTGAAGCTTTCTTT

J gene: TRBJ2-1
clone size: -
V gene: TRBV2
D gene: -
CDR3 protein: CASSGQRSYNEQFF
CDR3 DNA: TGTGCCAGCAGTGGGCAGCGCTCCTACAATGAGCAGTTCTTC

J gene: TRBJ1-5
clone size: -
V gene: TRBV19
D gene: -
CDR3 protein: CASRHTPITGWFQPQHF
CDR3 DNA: TGTGCCAGTCGACATACCCCAATCACGGGATGGTTCCAGCCCCAGCATTTT

J gene: TRBJ2-1
clone size: once
V gene: TRBV28
D gene: -
CDR3 protein: CASSSPGQTSYNEQFF
CDR3 DNA: TGTGCCAGCAGTTCTCCTGGACAGACCTCCTACAATGAGCAGTTCTTC

J gene: TRBJ2-2
clone size: -
V gene: TRBV7-2
D gene: -
CDR3 protein: CASSPPANTGELFF
CDR3 DNA: TGTGCCAGCAGCCCTCCAGCGAACACCGGGGAGCTGTTTTTT

J gene: TRBJ2-1
clone size: -
V gene: TRBV11-2
D gene: TRBD2
CDR3 protein: CASSPSGRADEQFF
CDR3 DNA: TGTGCCAGCAGCCCTAGCGGGAGGGCCGATGAGCAGTTCTTC

J gene: TRBJ2-1
clone size: -
V gene: TRBV11-3
D gene: TRBD2
CDR3 protein: CASSSPGLAGSSSYNEQFF
CDR3 DNA: TGTGCCAGCAGCTCGCCGGGACTAGCGGGGTCAAGCTCCTACAATGAGCAGTTCTTC

J gene: TRBJ1-1
clone size: -
V gene: TRBV7-9
D gene: -
CDR3 protein: CASSRQGNTEAFF
CDR3 DNA: TGTGCCAGCAGCCGCCAGGGGAACACTGAAGCTTTCTTT

J gene: TRBJ2-1
clone size: -
V gene: TRBV7-9
D gene: -
CDR3 protein: CASSSTDYNEQFF
CDR3 DNA: TGTGCCAGCAGCTCCACAGATTACAATGAGCAGTTCTTC

J gene: TRBJ2-1
clone size: few
V gene: TRBV6-5
D gene: -
CDR3 protein: CASSYLTTHNEQFF
CDR3 DNA: TGTGCCAGCAGTTACTTGACTACTCACAATGAGCAGTTCTTC

J gene: TRBJ1-1
clone size: -
V gene: TRBV19
D gene: TRBD1
CDR3 protein: CASSTTGGTEAFF
CDR3 DNA: TGTGCCAGTAGTACAACAGGGGGCACTGAAGCTTTCTTT

J gene: TRBJ1-1
clone size: few
V gene: TRBV5-4
D gene: -
CDR3 protein: CANQNWGISEAFF
CDR3 DNA: TGTGCCAATCAAAACTGGGGCATCTCTGAAGCTTTCTTT

J gene: TRBJ1-2
clone size: -
V gene: TRBV27
D gene: TRBD1
CDR3 protein: CASSYRTGPNYGYTF
CDR3 DNA: TGTGCCAGCAGTTATAGGACAGGGCCGAACTATGGCTACACCTTC

J gene: TRBJ1-5
clone size: -
V gene: TRBV19
D gene: -
CDR3 protein: CASSMGGGFQPQHF
CDR3 DNA: TGTGCCAGTAGTATGGGCGGAGGATTCCAGCCCCAGCATTTT

J gene: TRBJ2-7
clone size: few
V gene: TRBV7-9
D gene: -
CDR3 protein: CASSSQTEHYEQYF
CDR3 DNA: TGTGCCAGCAGCTCACAGACAGAGCACTACGAGCAGTACTTC

J gene: TRBJ1-1
clone size: few
V gene: TRBV4-1
D gene: TRBD1
CDR3 protein: CASSQDRAGTGLGRDTEAFF
CDR3 DNA: TGCGCCAGCAGCCAAGATCGAGCAGGGACAGGGTTAGGTAGGGACACTGAAGCTTTCTTT